A single sample gave rise to the 27 T cell receptor beta chains below, sequenced in a study of beta chain features in type 1 diabetes. Sequenced material consisted of expressed TCRB transcripts (all of the isolated RNA was reverse transcribed). The data were produced by immunoSEQ multiplex PCR, yet TCRdb's version contains in-frame clones alone and is incomplete. The sample lists about 350,000 clones; around 20% were seen once. The material sequenced was naive CD4+ T cells from blood. The receptors stem from a woman aged 18-30 years in good health.

In this sample, this clone turned up a few times. V and J are TRBV5-1 and TRBJ2-7, with 8 bases matching TRBD1. The CDR3 contains 15 residues. The V gene's germline CDR1 is SGHRS and CDR2 YFSETQ. V gave up 0 bases and J gave up 1 base; unmatched junction bases: 3. DNA for the CDR3: TGCGCCAGCAGCTTGGCGACAGGGGTGTCCTACGAGCAGTACTTC. It yields the protein CASSLATGVSYEQYF.

This clone was observed a few times. This chain links TRBV4-1 with TRBJ2-1; 11 nucleotides agree with TRBD1. Losses at the gene ends were 4 bases for V and 8 bases for J; bases not matched to a gene: 7. The CDR3 contains 15 residues. Germline V gene sequence: CDR1 MGHRA, CDR2 YSYEKL. The CDR3 DNA reads as TGCGCCAGCAGCCCTTCCCGGACAGGGGGCGATGAGCAGTTCTTC. This sequence encodes CASSPSRTGGDEQFF.

The rearrangement links TRBV5-4 to TRBJ1-1; tentatively, D is TRBD1 (5 bases). Germline loops: CDR1 SGHNT, CDR2 YYREEE (reference sequence). V shed 0 bases and J shed 5 bases, with 11 bases lying between them. This CDR3 has 14 amino acids. DNA of the CDR3: TGTGCCAGCAGCTTGGGCGGGGGAAGGACTGAAGCTTTCTTT. Translated, it gives CASSLGGGRTEAFF.

V and J are TRBV4-2 and TRBJ2-3; D perhaps matches TRBD2 (5 bases). Germline loops: CDR1 LGHNA, CDR2 YNFKEQ. The CDR3 is made up of 14 amino acids. V lost 4 bases and J lost 4, with 12 bases in between. In nucleotides, the CDR3 is TGTGCCAGCAGCCGAACTAGATACGCAGATACGCAGTATTTT. Residues: CASSRTRYADTQYF.

This clone was seen more than once but under ten times. The V call is TRBV29-1, the J call TRBJ2-7, with 7 bases lining up with TRBD1. The CDR3 has 12 residues. Per the germline V gene, CDR1 is SQVTM and CDR2 is ANQGSEA. V was clipped by 5 bases and J by 6 bases; unmatched bases: 7. The CDR3 nucleotides are TGCAGCGTTCGACAGGGTGAATTCGAGCAGTACTTC. Residues: CSVRQGEFEQYF.

This clone has only a few counts. The V gene is TRBV9, the J gene TRBJ2-2; TRBD1 is a possible D gene (5 bases). CDR1 SGDLS and CDR2 YYNGEE come from the germline V gene. This CDR3 has 15 residues. Deletions cut 1 base from V and 5 bases from J, with 12 bases between. The CDR3 is CASSVSRVETGELFF. CDR3 coding DNA: TGTGCCAGCAGCGTATCCAGGGTAGAGACCGGGGAGCTGTTTTTT.

This clone has a handful of counts. The chain joins TRBV9 to TRBJ2-1, with 10 nucleotides matching TRBD2. V lost 3 bases and J lost 0; bases outside the gene matches: 9. This CDR3 is 18 amino acids long. Germline CDR1 reads SGDLS; CDR2 reads YYNGEE. Here the CDR3 reads CASSGGTSEDSSYNEQFF. DNA for the CDR3: TGTGCCAGCAGCGGTGGGACTAGCGAAGATAGCTCCTACAATGAGCAGTTCTTC.

Remarks on this clone: The sample holds other DNA sequences that translate to the same CDR3. This rearrangement joins TRBV4-1 to TRBJ1-5, with D unresolved. Germline V gives CDR1 MGHRA, CDR2 YSYEKL. This CDR3 region has 14 residues. With 4 bases removed from V and 0 bases from J, the gap between germline ends came to 7 bases. The DNA of the CDR3 is TGCGCCAGCAGCCGAGGTGGTAGCAATCAGCCCCAGCATTTT. Translated, it gives CASSRGGSNQPQHF.

The chain employs TRBV9 and TRBJ2-7; TRBD1 aligns across 7 bases. There are 16 residues in the CDR3. Germline V gene data show CDR1 as SGDLS and CDR2 as YYNGEE. With 0 bases clipped from V and 0 bases from J, the junction kept 6 bases outside the gene matches. The CDR3 loop is CASSVAGQASSYEQYF. The CDR3 nucleotides read TGTGCCAGCAGCGTAGCCGGACAGGCGAGCTCCTACGAGCAGTACTTC.

The V and J genes are TRBV5-4 and TRBJ2-7, with D perhaps matching TRBD2 (5 bases). Germline values: CDR1 SGHNT, CDR2 YYREEE (reference sequence). The CDR3 loop spans 15 amino acids. V lost 1 base and J 6 bases, leaving 17 bases between the germline ends. The CDR3 loop reads CASSLRLASSGEQYF. CDR3 DNA: TGTGCCAGCAGCTTGAGGCTAGCTTCCTCGGGCGAGCAGTACTTC.

This clone was seen only a few times. The V and J genes are TRBV23-1 and TRBJ2-7; D gene ambiguous. TRBV23-1 is classed as an ORF, of uncertain function. The CDR3 is 15 amino acids. Trimming cost V 4 bases and J 0 bases, with 13 bases left between them. As DNA, the CDR3 is TGCGCCAGCAGTCCTGAGTCAGGCCTCTCCTACGAGCAGTACTTC. This codes for CASSPESGLSYEQYF.

The CDR3 sequence: CASSVTGGNEQYF. The CDR3 DNA reads as TGTGCCAGCAGCGTTACAGGGGGGAATGAGCAGTACTTC. This sequence joins TRBV7-9 and TRBJ2-7, with 8 bases identical to TRBD1. The V and J ends lost 5 bases and 7 bases, in that order; junction bases with no gene match: 7. The CDR3 runs 13 residues. Per germline, CDR1 SEHNR and CDR2 FQNEAQ (reference sequence). Full variable domain (remainder filled in from reference TRBV7-9 and TRBJ2-7): DTGVSQNPRHKITKRGQNVTFRCDPISEHNRLYWYRQTLGQGPEFLTYFQNEAQLEKSRLLSDRFSAERPKGSFSTLEIQRTEQGDSAMYLCASSVTGGNEQYFGPGTRLTVT.

This clone occurred once. V is TRBV19 and J is TRBJ2-3; the match to TRBD2 covers 7 bases. The trim removed 7 bases at V and 0 bases at J, leaving 7 bases unmatched. The germline V gene encodes CDR1 LNHDA and CDR2 SQIVND (reference sequence). CDR3 length: 15 amino acids. The chain's CDR3 is CASTLNGGSTDTQYF. The CDR3 nucleotides are TGTGCCAGTACTCTCAACGGGGGGAGCACAGATACGCAGTATTTT.

The V call is TRBV29-1, the J call TRBJ2-3; 13 bases map to TRBD2. Per germline, CDR1 SQVTM and CDR2 ANQGSEA. J gave up 4 bases and V 5 bases, and 6 bases lay outside the gene matches. CDR3 size: 15 residues. CDR3 amino acids: CSVRTSGSRADTQYF. The CDR3 DNA reads as TGCAGCGTTCGGACTAGCGGGAGTCGGGCAGATACGCAGTATTTT.

The gene calls are TRBV5-1 and TRBJ1-2, with 9 bases identical to TRBD1. V was pared by 4 bases and J by 2 bases, with 3 bases of the junction left unmatched. CDR3 length: 14 residues. Per the germline V gene, CDR1 is SGHRS and CDR2 is YFSETQ. The CDR3 region has the DNA TGCGCCAGCAGCCAGGGACAGGGCAACTATGGCTACACCTTC. Protein product: CASSQGQGNYGYTF.

The chain couples TRBV2 to TRBJ2-3; 7 bases are a match to TRBD2. The trim removed 8 bases at V and 2 bases at J, leaving 10 bases unmatched. The CDR3 is made up of 15 amino acids. Germline V gene sequence: CDR1 SNHLY, CDR2 FYNNEI. CDR3 protein: CASVRGGGFTDTQYF. The CDR3 DNA reads as TGTGCCAGCGTGCGGGGCGGGGGATTCACAGATACGCAGTATTTT.

This clone was counted a few times. V usage is TRBV5-1 and J usage is TRBJ1-1; D not certain. Trimming pared 2 bases from V and 4 bases from J, leaving 3 bases between. The CDR3 is made up of 11 amino acids. The germline gives CDR1 SGHRS, CDR2 YFSETQ. In DNA form, the CDR3 reads TGCGCCAGCAGCTTTCTCACTGAAGCTTTCTTT. Its protein product is CASSFLTEAFF.

This clone was observed a few times. V usage is TRBV29-1 and J usage is TRBJ2-3; TRBD2 matches 8 bases. The trim removed 7 bases at V and 4 bases at J, leaving 7 bases unmatched. Germline-derived CDR1 and CDR2 are SQVTM and ANQGSEA. The CDR3 contains 13 residues. The CDR3 protein is CSATGLVADTQYF. Here the CDR3 DNA reads TGCAGCGCCACGGGACTAGTGGCAGATACGCAGTATTTT.

This clone was seen a few times. V usage is TRBV14 and J usage is TRBJ2-7; 8 bases fit TRBD2. Trimming removed 8 bases from V and 3 bases from J; junction bases left unmatched: 3. This CDR3 is built from 12 residues. Germline lookup yields CDR1 SGHDN and CDR2 FVKESK. CDR3 loop: CASGGTSYEQYF. CDR3 in DNA: TGTGCCAGCGGCGGGACTAGCTACGAGCAGTACTTC.

This clone was observed a handful of times. J is TRBJ1-1 and V is TRBV4-2, with D perhaps matching TRBD1 (6 bases). This CDR3 has 14 amino acids. The germline gives CDR1 LGHNA, CDR2 YNFKEQ. Deletions cut 0 bases from V and 6 bases from J, with 11 bases between. CDR3 sequence (DNA): TGTGCCAGCAGCCAAGACACAGGGTACGCTGAAGCTTTCTTT. It yields the protein CASSQDTGYAEAFF.

The J gene is TRBJ2-1, the V gene TRBV7-2; 9 nucleotides align to TRBD2. CDR1 and CDR2 from the germline V gene are SGHTA and FQGNSA. With V trimmed by 4 bases and J by 4 bases, 5 bases remained unmatched. The CDR3 runs to 15 residues. CDR3 coding DNA: TGTGCCAGCAGCTCAAGCGGGGGGCCATACAATGAGCAGTTCTTC. The encoded protein is CASSSSGGPYNEQFF.

The chain recombines TRBV30 with TRBJ2-5, with D possibly being TRBD1 (5 bases). Germline-derived CDR1 and CDR2 are GTSNPN and SVGIG (reference sequence). This CDR3 spans 13 amino acids. V was trimmed by 3 bases and J by 0 bases, leaving 8 bases between them. The CDR3 here is CAWSRQNQETQYF. The CDR3 DNA follows: TGTGCCTGGAGCAGACAGAACCAAGAGACCCAGTACTTC.

This rearrangement joins TRBV5-1 to TRBJ2-7, with 9 bases that match TRBD2. V dropped 0 bases and J dropped 3; count of bases not matched to a gene: 4. CDR3 length: 15 amino acids. The germline V gene encodes CDR1 SGHRS and CDR2 YFSETQ. The DNA for the CDR3 is TGCGCCAGCAGCTTGGATAGCGGGAGTTTCTACGAGCAGTACTTC. Its protein is CASSLDSGSFYEQYF.

This clone was observed a handful of times. V and J are TRBV7-8 and TRBJ2-1; D remains ambiguous. The V and J ends lost 1 base and 9 bases respectively, with 19 bases between them. The CDR3 has 16 residues. In germline, CDR1 is SGHVS, CDR2 FQNEAQ. The CDR3, as DNA: TGTGCCAGCAGCTTAGTGCGCAGGCCTTTTGGTGGTGAGCAGTTCTTC. Translated: CASSLVRRPFGGEQFF.

Only a few counts were recorded for this clone. The CDR3 sequence: CASSTSSGGPNEQFF. CDR3 nucleotide sequence: TGTGCCAGCAGCACGTCTAGCGGGGGCCCCAATGAGCAGTTCTTC. The chain has TRBV7-2 and TRBJ2-1; 10 bases align to TRBD2. V lost 5 bases and J lost 6; bases outside the gene matches: 7. This CDR3 is 15 amino acids long. CDR1 and CDR2 from the germline V gene are SGHTA and FQGNSA.

The chain combines TRBV5-4 with TRBJ1-2, with a tentative D call TRBD1 (5 bases). Trimming shortened V by 1 base and J by 6 bases, and 16 bases separated the two germline ends. Germline assignment: CDR1 SGHNT and CDR2 YYREEE (reference sequence). The CDR3 has 15 residues. For the CDR3, the DNA is TGTGCCAGCAGCTTGTCGGGAGCGGGGCGGGATGGCTACACCTTC. Protein: CASSLSGAGRDGYTF.

The table lists this clone with a few counts. The CDR3 is CAGIRQGGTEAFF. The CDR3, as DNA: TGTGCCGGTATTAGACAGGGCGGGACTGAAGCTTTCTTT. The J gene is TRBJ1-1, the V gene TRBV6-6, with 7 nucleotides matching TRBD1. CDR1 and CDR2 (germline): MNHNY, SVGAGI (reference sequence). CDR3 length: 13 amino acids. V shed 11 bases and J 5 bases; nucleotides not matched to a gene: 11.